Here is one T cell receptor beta chain with its context. What it binds is not known. The record originates from a study of T cells in localized non-small cell lung cancer. Study findings and constraints: A raised T cell density in blood coincided with lengthier overall survival. The greatest T cell clonality was found in uninvolved adjacent lung (higher than in tumor). Detection in adjacent lung was observed for a median roughly 57 of the top 100 tumor clones.

Germline assignment: CDR1 KGHSH and CDR2 LQKENI. The length of the CDR3 is 12 residues. Trimming removed 5 bases from V and 4 bases from J, with 8 bases in between. Libraries were prepared by immunoSEQ multiplex PCR; TCRdb keeps only in-frame clonotypes and omits some of them. The table records 25,000 to 30,000 clones, less than 95% of them present only once. The TCR comes from a female donor of 60 years or more with stage I lung adenocarcinoma. The V call is TRBV18, the J call TRBJ1-1, with D maybe TRBD1 (5 bases). Sequencing was performed on peripheral blood, taken before any cancer treatment. CDR3 in DNA: TGTGCCAGCTCAGGGGCCGTCACTGAAGCTTTCTTT. Its translation: CASSGAVTEAFF.